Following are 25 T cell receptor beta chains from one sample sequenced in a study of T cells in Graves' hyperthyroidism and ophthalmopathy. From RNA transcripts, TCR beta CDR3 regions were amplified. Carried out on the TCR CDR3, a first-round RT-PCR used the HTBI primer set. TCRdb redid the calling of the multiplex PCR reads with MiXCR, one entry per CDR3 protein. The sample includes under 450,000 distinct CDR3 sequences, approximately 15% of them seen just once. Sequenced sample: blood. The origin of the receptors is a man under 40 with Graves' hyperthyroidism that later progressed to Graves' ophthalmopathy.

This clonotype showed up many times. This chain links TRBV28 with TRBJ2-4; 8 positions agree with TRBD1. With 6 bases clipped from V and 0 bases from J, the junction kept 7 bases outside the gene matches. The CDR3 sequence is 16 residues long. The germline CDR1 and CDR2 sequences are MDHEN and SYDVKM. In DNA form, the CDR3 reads TGTGCCAGCAGCCAGACAGGGGTGCGAGCCAAAAACATTCAGTACTTC. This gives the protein CASSQTGVRAKNIQYF.

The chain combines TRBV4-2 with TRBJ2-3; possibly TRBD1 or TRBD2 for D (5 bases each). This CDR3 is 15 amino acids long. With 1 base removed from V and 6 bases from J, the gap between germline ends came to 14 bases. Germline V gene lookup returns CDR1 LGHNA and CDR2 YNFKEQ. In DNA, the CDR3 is TGTGCCAGCAGCCAAGGGCCGGGACGCCTGGATACGCAGTATTTT. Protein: CASSQGPGRLDTQYF.

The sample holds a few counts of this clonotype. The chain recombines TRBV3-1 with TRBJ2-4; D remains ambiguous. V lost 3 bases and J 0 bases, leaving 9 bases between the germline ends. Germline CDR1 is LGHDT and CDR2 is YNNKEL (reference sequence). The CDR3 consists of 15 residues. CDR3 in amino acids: CASSHAGLAKNIQYF. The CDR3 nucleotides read TGTGCCAGCAGCCATGCCGGGTTAGCCAAAAACATTCAGTACTTC. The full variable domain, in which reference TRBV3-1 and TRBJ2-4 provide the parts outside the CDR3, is DTAVSQTPKYLVTQMGNDKSIKCEQNLGHDTMYWYKQDSKKFLKIMFSYNNKELIINETVPNRFSPKSPDKAHLNLHINSLELGDSAVYFCASSHAGLAKNIQYFGAGTRLSVL.

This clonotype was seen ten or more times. CDR3 DNA: TGTGCCAGCAGTACGCTAGGTCGAGAGACCCAGTACTTC. As protein: CASSTLGRETQYF. The chain recombines TRBV28 with TRBJ2-5; D is uncertain. The CDR3 consists of 13 residues. V lost 5 bases and J 4 bases, leaving 11 bases between the germline ends. The germline V gene has CDR1 MDHEN and CDR2 SYDVKM.

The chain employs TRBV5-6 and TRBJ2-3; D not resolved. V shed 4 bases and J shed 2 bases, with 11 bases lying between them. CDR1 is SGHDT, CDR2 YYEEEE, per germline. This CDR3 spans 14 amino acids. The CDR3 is CASSPLDLTDTQYF. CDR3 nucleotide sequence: TGTGCCAGCAGCCCGCTGGACCTCACAGATACGCAGTATTTT. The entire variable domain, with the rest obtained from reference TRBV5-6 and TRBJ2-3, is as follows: DAGVTQSPTHLIKTRGQQVTLRCSPKSGHDTVSWYQQALGQGPQFIFQYYEEEERQRGNFPDRFSGHQFPNYSSELNVNALLLGDSALYLCASSPLDLTDTQYFGPGTRLTVL.

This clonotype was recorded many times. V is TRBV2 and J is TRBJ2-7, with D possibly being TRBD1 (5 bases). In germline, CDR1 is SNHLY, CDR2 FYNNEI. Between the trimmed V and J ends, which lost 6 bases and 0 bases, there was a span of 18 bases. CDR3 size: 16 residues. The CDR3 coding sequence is TGTGCCAGCAGGGCCCTTACAGGAGCCCTCTCCTACGAGCAGTACTTC. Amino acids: CASRALTGALSYEQYF.

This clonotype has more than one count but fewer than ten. CDR3 in DNA: TGTGCCAGTATCCAGGGACACACTGAAGCTTTCTTT. It encodes CASIQGHTEAFF. The V call is TRBV19, the J call TRBJ1-1, with D tentatively TRBD1 (5 bases). The germline CDR1 and CDR2 sequences are LNHDA and SQIVND (reference sequence). The CDR3 sequence is 12 residues long. The ends were cut back, 7 bases at V and 3 bases at J, with 9 bases in the middle.

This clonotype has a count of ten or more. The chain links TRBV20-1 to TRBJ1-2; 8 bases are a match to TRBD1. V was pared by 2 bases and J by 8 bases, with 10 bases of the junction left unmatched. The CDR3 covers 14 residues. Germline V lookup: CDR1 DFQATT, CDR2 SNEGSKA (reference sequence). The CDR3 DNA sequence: TGCAGTGCTAGATCCCGATTCAGGACAGGGGGCTACACCTTC. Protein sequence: CSARSRFRTGGYTF.

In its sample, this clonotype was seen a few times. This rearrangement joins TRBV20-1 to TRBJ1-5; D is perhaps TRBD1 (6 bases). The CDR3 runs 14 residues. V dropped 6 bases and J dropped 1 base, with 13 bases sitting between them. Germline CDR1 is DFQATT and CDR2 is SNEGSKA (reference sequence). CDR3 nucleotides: TGCAGTGCCGTGCGGGGGGCAAGCAATCAGCCCCAGCATTTT. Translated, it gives CSAVRGASNQPQHF.

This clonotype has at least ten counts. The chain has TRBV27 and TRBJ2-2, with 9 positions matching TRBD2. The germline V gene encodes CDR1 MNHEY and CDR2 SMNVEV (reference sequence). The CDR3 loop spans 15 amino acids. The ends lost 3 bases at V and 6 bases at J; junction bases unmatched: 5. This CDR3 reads CASSFRGGAAGELFF. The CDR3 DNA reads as TGTGCCAGCAGTTTTCGCGGGGGGGCGGCCGGGGAGCTGTTTTTT.

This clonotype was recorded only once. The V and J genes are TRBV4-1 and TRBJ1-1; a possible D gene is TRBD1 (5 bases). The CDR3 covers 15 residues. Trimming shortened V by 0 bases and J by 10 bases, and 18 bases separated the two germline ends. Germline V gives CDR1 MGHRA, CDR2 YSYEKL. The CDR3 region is CASSQEWRAGPLAFF. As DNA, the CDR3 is TGCGCCAGCAGCCAAGAGTGGAGGGCAGGGCCGTTAGCTTTCTTT.

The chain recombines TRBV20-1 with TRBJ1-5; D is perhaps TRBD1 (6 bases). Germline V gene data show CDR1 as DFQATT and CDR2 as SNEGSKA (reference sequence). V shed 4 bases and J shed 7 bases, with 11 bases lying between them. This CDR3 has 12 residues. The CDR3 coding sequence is TGCAGTGCTAAGGGGGGCACGCAGCCCCAGCATTTT. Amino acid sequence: CSAKGGTQPQHF.

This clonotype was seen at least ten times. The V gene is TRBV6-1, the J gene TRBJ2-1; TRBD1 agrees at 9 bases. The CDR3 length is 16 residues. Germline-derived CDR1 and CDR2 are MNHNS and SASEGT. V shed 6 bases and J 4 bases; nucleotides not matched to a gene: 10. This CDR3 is CASSSPGTGLYNEQFF. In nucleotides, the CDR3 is TGTGCCAGCAGCTCTCCCGGGACAGGGTTGTACAATGAGCAGTTCTTC.

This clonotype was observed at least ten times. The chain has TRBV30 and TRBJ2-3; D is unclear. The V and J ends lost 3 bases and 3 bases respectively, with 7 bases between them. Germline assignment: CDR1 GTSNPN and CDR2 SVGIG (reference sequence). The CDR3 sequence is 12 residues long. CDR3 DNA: TGTGCCTGGAGAAGGCAAACAGATACGCAGTATTTT. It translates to CAWRRQTDTQYF.

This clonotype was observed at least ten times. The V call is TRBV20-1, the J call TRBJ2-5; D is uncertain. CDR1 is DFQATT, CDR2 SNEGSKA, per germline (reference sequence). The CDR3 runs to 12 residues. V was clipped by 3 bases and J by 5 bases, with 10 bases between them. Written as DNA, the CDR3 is TGCAGTGCTAGGTCTCCCGGGGAGACCCAGTACTTC. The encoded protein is CSARSPGETQYF.

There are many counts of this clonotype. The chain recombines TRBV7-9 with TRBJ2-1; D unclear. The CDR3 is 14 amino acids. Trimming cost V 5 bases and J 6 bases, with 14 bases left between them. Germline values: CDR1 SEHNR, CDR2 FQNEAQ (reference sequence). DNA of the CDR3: TGTGCCAGCAGCCCCCGTACCCCTCGCAATGAGCAGTTCTTC. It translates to CASSPRTPRNEQFF.

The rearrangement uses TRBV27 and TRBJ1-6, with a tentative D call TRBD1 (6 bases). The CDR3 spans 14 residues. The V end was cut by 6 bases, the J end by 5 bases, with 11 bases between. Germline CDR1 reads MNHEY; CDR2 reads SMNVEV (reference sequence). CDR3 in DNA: TGTGCCAGCAGGGCCGGGGGGCATAATTCACCCCTCCACTTT. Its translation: CASRAGGHNSPLHF.

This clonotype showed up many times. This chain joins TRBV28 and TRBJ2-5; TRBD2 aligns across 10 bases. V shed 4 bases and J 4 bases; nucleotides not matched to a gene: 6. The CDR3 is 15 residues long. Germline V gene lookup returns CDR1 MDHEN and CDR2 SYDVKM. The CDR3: CASSSLAGEGETQYF. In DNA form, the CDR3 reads TGTGCCAGCAGTTCTCTAGCGGGGGAGGGAGAGACCCAGTACTTC.

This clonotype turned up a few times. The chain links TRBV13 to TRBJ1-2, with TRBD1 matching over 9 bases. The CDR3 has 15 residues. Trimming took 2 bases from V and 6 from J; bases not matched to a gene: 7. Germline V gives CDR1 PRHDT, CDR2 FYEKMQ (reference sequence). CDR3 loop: CASSLLGQGENGYTF. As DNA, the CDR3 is TGTGCCAGCAGCTTATTGGGACAGGGAGAAAATGGCTACACCTTC.

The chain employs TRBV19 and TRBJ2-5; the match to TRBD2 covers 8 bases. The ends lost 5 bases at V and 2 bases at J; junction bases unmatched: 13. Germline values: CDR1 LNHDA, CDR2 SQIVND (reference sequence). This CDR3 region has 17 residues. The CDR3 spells CASSPGLSGGYQETQYF. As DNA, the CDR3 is TGTGCCAGTAGTCCTGGACTGAGCGGGGGATATCAAGAGACCCAGTACTTC.

CDR3 DNA sequence: TGTGCCAGCAGCGGTCGACAGGGATTGGGAACAGATACGCAGTATTTT. It is translated as CASSGRQGLGTDTQYF. The V call is TRBV9, the J call TRBJ2-3; 7 nucleotides align to TRBD1. The CDR3 has 16 residues. In germline, CDR1 is SGDLS, CDR2 YYNGEE. The V and J ends lost 3 bases and 3 bases, in that order; junction bases with no gene match: 10.

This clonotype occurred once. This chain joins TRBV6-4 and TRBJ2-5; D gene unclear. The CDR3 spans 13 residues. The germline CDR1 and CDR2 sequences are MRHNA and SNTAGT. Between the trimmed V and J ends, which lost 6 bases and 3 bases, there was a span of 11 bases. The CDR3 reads CASRGRVEETQYF. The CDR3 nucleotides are TGTGCCAGCAGAGGTCGAGTTGAAGAGACCCAGTACTTC.

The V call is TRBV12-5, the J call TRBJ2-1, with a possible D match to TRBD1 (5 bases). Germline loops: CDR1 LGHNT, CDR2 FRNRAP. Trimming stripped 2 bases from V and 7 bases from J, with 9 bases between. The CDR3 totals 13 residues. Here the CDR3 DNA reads TGTGCTAGTGGTTTGTCCCAGGGTAATGAGCAGTTCTTC. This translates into CASGLSQGNEQFF.

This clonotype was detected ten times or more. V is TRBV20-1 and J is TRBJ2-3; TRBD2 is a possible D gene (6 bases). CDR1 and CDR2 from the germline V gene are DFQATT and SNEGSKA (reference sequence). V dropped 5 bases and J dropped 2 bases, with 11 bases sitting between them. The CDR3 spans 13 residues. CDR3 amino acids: CSAAGLTTDTQYF. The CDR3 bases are TGCAGTGCTGCGGGACTCACCACAGATACGCAGTATTTT.

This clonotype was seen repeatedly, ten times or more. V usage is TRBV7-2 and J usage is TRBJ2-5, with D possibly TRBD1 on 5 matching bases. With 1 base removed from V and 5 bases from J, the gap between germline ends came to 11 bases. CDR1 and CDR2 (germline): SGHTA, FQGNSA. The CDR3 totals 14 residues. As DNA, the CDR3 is TGTGCCAGCAGCTTAGGTGGGGCTACGGAGACCCAGTACTTC. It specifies CASSLGGATETQYF.